These 2 T cell receptor beta chains were sequenced from one sample in a study of esophageal squamous cell carcinoma under preoperative chemotherapy. Time point defined: after preoperative PTX-NDP chemotherapy. TCRdb analysed the PCR reads with MiXCR anew, one entry per CDR3 protein. The sample holds 32,000 or so distinct CDR3 sequences; 52% are singletons and the top ten take about 23%. This material was obtained from a patient given preoperative chemotherapy. The receptors stem from a human donor with esophageal squamous cell carcinoma. The donor label of this sample is uncertain.

This clonotype was counted many times. The chain uses TRBV20-1 and TRBJ2-3; D may match TRBD1 or TRBD2 (6 bases each). In germline, CDR1 is DFQATT, CDR2 SNEGSKA (reference sequence). Trimming took off 1 base at V and 4 bases at J, with 18 bases between the two ends. The CDR3 spans 16 residues. In nucleotides, the CDR3 is TGCAGTGCTAGAGCCATGTTTAAGGGGGAGGCAGATACGCAGTATTTT. This codes for CSARAMFKGEADTQYF.

V usage is TRBV7-3 and J usage is TRBJ2-5; D perhaps matches TRBD2 (6 bases). This CDR3 spans 17 amino acids. The V gene lost 5 bases and the J gene lost 4 bases, with 23 bases spanning the gap. The germline V gene encodes CDR1 SGHTA and CDR2 FQGTGA. The CDR3 DNA sequence: TGTGCCAGCAGCCTGGGACTCGGGCGGGGTGACCGAGAGACCCAGTACTTC. It specifies CASSLGLGRGDRETQYF.